This T cell receptor beta chain comes out of a study of blood T cell repertoires in COVID-19. A few counts support this clone. The V end was cut by 6 bases, the J end by 4 bases, with 12 bases between. In germline, CDR1 is GTSNPN, CDR2 SVGIG (reference sequence). This CDR3 has 12 residues. Repertoires were generated with immunoSEQ multiplex PCR, while TCRdb's copy carries only in-frame clones and drops some. The sample has 180,000 or so clones, roughly 84% seen once. This chain connects TRBV30 to TRBJ2-5; D is possibly TRBD1 (5 bases). Sequencing was performed on PBMCs or T cells enriched from blood (not recorded which). This TCR was sampled from a woman aged 55-69 years who had recovered from COVID-19. CDR3 sequence: CACKGQGETQYF. CDR3 bases: TGTGCCTGCAAAGGGCAGGGAGAGACCCAGTACTTC.